Reported below is one T cell receptor (beta chain). The target antigen is unknown. Some clones are missing from TCRdb's copy, which holds only in-frame ones; the method was immunoSEQ multiplex PCR. The data contain roughly 850,000 clones, around 96% of them singletons. The data belong to a study of shared clonotypes between healthy human individuals. Whole-study results and caveats: The study found roughly 5% of naive CD4 clonotypes shared across four donors.

In the naive CD8 group, cells lacked CD45RO and were positively selected for CCR7, so terminally differentiated effector memory CD45RA+ cells were left out. Trimming took 3 bases from V and 3 from J, leaving 10 bases between them. The CDR3 totals 14 residues. Germline CDR1 is MDHEN and CDR2 is SYDVKM. The rearrangement links TRBV28 to TRBJ2-3; D assignment may be TRBD1 or TRBD2 (5 bases each). Sequences were obtained from naive CD8+ T cells sorted from blood. The receptor was derived from a man under 40 in good health. CDR3 amino acids: CASSFMGETDTQYF. Here the CDR3 DNA reads TGTGCCAGCAGTTTTATGGGGGAGACAGATACGCAGTATTTT.